A selection of T cell receptor beta chains follows, all from one sample in a study of T cell responses to AZD1222 COVID-19 vaccine. Measured with immunoSEQ multiplex PCR; TCRdb has only the in-frame clones, and not every one. Here the sample spans 130,000 to 150,000 clones, 85% to 95% being singletons. The material sequenced was peripheral blood, taken on day 0 of MenACWY control vaccination. These receptors were collected from an adult in good health. CDR3s include the opening cysteine and the closing phenylalanine or tryptophan. Fields, in order: D gene, V gene, J gene, clone size, CDR3 protein, CDR3 DNA. D genes are given only for firm matches. Clone size is stated in some rows and not others, as once, few, many or a class when expanded.

TRBD1	TRBV5-1	TRBJ2-7	.	CASSSLPGQGANEQYF	TGCGCCAGCAGCTCCCTACCGGGACAGGGGGCTAACGAGCAGTACTTC
.	TRBV9	TRBJ1-5	.	CASSVGNNQPQHF	TGTGCCAGCAGCGTAGGAAACAATCAGCCCCAGCATTTT
TRBD2	TRBV5-1	TRBJ2-1	.	CASSLVAGVLNEQFF	TGCGCCAGCAGCTTGGTAGCGGGAGTTTTGAATGAGCAGTTCTTC
TRBD2	TRBV7-3	TRBJ2-1	.	CASSSGGNEQFF	TGTGCCAGCAGCTCCGGGGGGAATGAGCAGTTCTTC
.	TRBV27	TRBJ1-2	.	CASSFSRSGTIDGYTF	TGTGCCAGCTCCTTCTCGAGGTCAGGGACGATTGATGGCTACACCTTC
.	TRBV11-2	TRBJ1-1	.	CASSLGQSTEAFF	TGTGCCAGCAGCTTAGGGCAGAGCACTGAAGCTTTCTTT
TRBD1	TRBV6-5	TRBJ2-3	.	CASMRTGGTDTQYF	TGTGCCAGCATGCGGACAGGGGGCACAGATACGCAGTATTTT
.	TRBV7-2	TRBJ2-2	.	CASSLGASSPGELFF	TGTGCCAGCAGCTTAGGTGCTAGTTCTCCGGGGGAGCTGTTTTTT
.	TRBV7-9	TRBJ2-1	.	CASSLGGGVDNEQFF	TGTGCCAGCAGCTTAGGCGGCGGGGTCGACAATGAGCAGTTCTTC
.	TRBV4-1	TRBJ1-6	.	CASSQEVRQENSPLHF	TGCGCCAGCAGCCAAGAGGTTCGACAGGAGAATTCACCCCTCCACTTT
TRBD1	TRBV19	TRBJ2-7	.	CASSGGTGVGEQYF	TGTGCCAGTAGTGGAGGGACAGGGGTTGGCGAGCAGTACTTC
TRBD1	TRBV7-2	TRBJ1-1	.	CASSLRGRGTEAFF	TGTGCCAGCAGCTTGAGGGGGCGCGGGACTGAAGCTTTCTTT
.	TRBV7-9	TRBJ2-1	.	CASSLEANEQFF	TGTGCCAGCAGCTTAGAAGCGAATGAGCAGTTCTTC
.	TRBV7-8	TRBJ2-7	.	CASTTGYEQYF	TGTGCCAGTACAACCGGATACGAGCAGTACTTC
.	TRBV7-3	TRBJ1-6	.	CASSLSGVRNSPLHF	TGTGCCAGCAGCTTAAGCGGGGTTCGGAATTCACCCCTCCACTTT
.	TRBV29-1	TRBJ1-2	.	CSVYGWDNYGYTF	TGCAGCGTTTACGGATGGGACAACTATGGCTACACCTTC
.	TRBV5-6	TRBJ1-2	.	CASSLKVNYGYTF	TGTGCCAGCAGCTTGAAAGTGAACTATGGCTACACCTTC
TRBD1	TRBV5-8	TRBJ1-1	.	CASSRDRVF	TGTGCCAGCAGCCGAGACAGGGTTTTT
TRBD1	TRBV3-1/TRBV3-2	TRBJ2-7	.	CASSPFGTGYEQYF	TGTGCCAGCAGCCCCTTCGGGACAGGGTACGAGCAGTACTTC
.	TRBV3-1/TRBV3-2	TRBJ2-4	.	CASSQTGGGNIQYF	TGTGCCAGCAGCCAAACAGGGGGGGGAAACATTCAGTACTTC
TRBD2	TRBV19	TRBJ2-1	.	CAIGTSGSGINEQFF	TGTGCCATCGGGACTAGCGGGAGCGGGATCAATGAGCAGTTCTTC
TRBD2	TRBV5-1	TRBJ2-5	.	CASSWQRENQETQYF	TGCGCCAGCAGCTGGCAGCGGGAGAATCAAGAGACCCAGTACTTC
TRBD1	TRBV9	TRBJ1-2	few	CASSVAQGEHGYTF	TGTGCCAGCAGCGTAGCTCAGGGGGAGCATGGCTACACCTTC
.	TRBV2	TRBJ2-3	once	CASNPRRDTDTQYF	TGTGCCAGCAATCCCAGGAGAGACACAGATACGCAGTATTTT
TRBD1	TRBV10-2	TRBJ1-2	.	CASSELGDRTNYGYTF	TGCGCCAGCAGTGAGCTCGGGGACAGAACGAACTATGGCTACACCTTC
TRBD1	TRBV2	TRBJ2-2	.	CASALGDRGGGELFF	TGTGCCAGCGCCTTGGGGGACAGGGGTGGCGGGGAGCTGTTTTTT
.	TRBV6-5	TRBJ1-2	.	CASSYGTGNYGYTF	TGTGCCAGCAGTTACGGGACGGGGAACTATGGCTACACCTTC
TRBD2	TRBV28	TRBJ2-1	.	CASKPGLAGGLSYNEQFF	TGTGCCAGCAAACCGGGACTAGCGGGAGGCCTTTCCTACAATGAGCAGTTCTTC
.	TRBV18	TRBJ2-3	.	CASSSLEGGSTDTQYF	TGTGCCAGCTCCTCCCTCGAGGGGGGTTCCACAGATACGCAGTATTTT
.	TRBV2	TRBJ2-3	.	CASSEVISTDTQYF	TGTGCCAGCAGTGAGGTAATTAGCACAGATACGCAGTATTTT
.	TRBV6-5	TRBJ1-5	.	CASSYSGQGSNQPQHF	TGTGCCAGCAGTTACTCTGGCCAGGGATCCAATCAGCCCCAGCATTTT
.	TRBV5-1	TRBJ1-1	medium-sized	CASSFTGNTEAFF	TGCGCCAGCAGCTTCACAGGGAACACTGAAGCTTTCTTT
.	TRBV28	TRBJ1-5	.	CASSFTNSNQPQHF	TGTGCCAGCAGTTTCACGAATAGCAATCAGCCCCAGCATTTT
TRBD2	TRBV6-6	TRBJ2-7	.	CASSYTSGSYEQYF	TGTGCCAGCAGTTACACTAGCGGATCCTACGAGCAGTACTTC
.	TRBV15	TRBJ1-4	.	CATSSYSRPEKLFF	TGTGCCACCAGCAGTTACTCACGGCCGGAAAAACTGTTTTTT
.	TRBV6-5	TRBJ1-3	few	CASNWGNTIYF	TGTGCCAGCAACTGGGGGAACACCATATATTTT
.	TRBV6-1	TRBJ1-5	.	CASSEFGRVHQPQHF	TGTGCCAGCAGTGAATTCGGTAGGGTCCATCAGCCCCAGCATTTT
TRBD2	TRBV3-1/TRBV3-2	TRBJ2-7	.	CASTQRGDYEQYF	TGTGCCAGCACGCAGCGGGGGGATTACGAGCAGTACTTC
.	TRBV20-1	TRBJ2-7	.	CSASNQGSYEQYF	TGCAGTGCTAGTAATCAGGGTTCCTACGAGCAGTACTTC
.	TRBV6-1	TRBJ1-4	.	CASREGTTNEKLFF	TGTGCCAGCAGGGAAGGGACGACTAATGAAAAACTGTTTTTT
TRBD2	TRBV6-5	TRBJ2-1	.	CASTGLAGGRDEQFF	TGTGCCAGCACTGGACTAGCGGGAGGGCGGGATGAGCAGTTCTTC
.	TRBV7-9	TRBJ1-2	.	CASSYSTGPTDGYTF	TGTGCCAGCAGCTACTCCACCGGGCCCACGGATGGCTACACCTTC
TRBD1	TRBV4-1	TRBJ1-1	.	CASSQGTAGYTEAFF	TGCGCCAGCAGCCAGGGGACAGCCGGTTACACTGAAGCTTTCTTT
.	TRBV2	TRBJ2-2	.	CASSQTSGSTGELFF	TGTGCCAGCAGTCAAACCAGCGGATCCACCGGGGAGCTGTTTTTT
.	TRBV7-3	TRBJ2-1	.	CASSLTRTTRPNEQFF	TGTGCCAGCAGCTTAACTAGAACGACGAGGCCCAATGAGCAGTTCTTC
TRBD1	TRBV28	TRBJ2-5	.	CASSNSRDRGRRETQYF	TGTGCCAGCAGCAACTCCCGGGACAGGGGGCGCCGGGAGACCCAGTACTTC
.	TRBV12-3/TRBV12-4	TRBJ1-1	.	CASSVQRNTEAFF	TGTGCCAGCAGCGTCCAGAGGAACACTGAAGCTTTCTTT
.	TRBV3-1/TRBV3-2	TRBJ2-3	.	CASSYEGMGRDTQYF	TGTGCCAGCAGCTACGAAGGTATGGGGAGGGATACGCAGTATTTT
.	TRBV7-8	TRBJ1-2	once	CASSLDRRGLNYGYTF	TGTGCCAGCAGCTTAGATCGCCGAGGGCTTAACTATGGCTACACCTTC
TRBD1	TRBV29-1	TRBJ2-1	few	CSAPSGGRDYNEQFF	TGCAGCGCACCGTCAGGGGGTAGAGACTACAATGAGCAGTTCTTC
.	TRBV30	TRBJ2-2	once	CAWKKERLRLFF	TGTGCCTGGAAGAAGGAACGTTTAAGGCTGTTTTTT
TRBD2	TRBV27	TRBJ2-1	.	CASSFSGGRDEQFF	TGTGCCAGCAGTTTCAGCGGGGGAAGGGATGAGCAGTTCTTC
.	TRBV27	TRBJ1-2	.	CASSLGQGSDYGYTF	TGTGCCAGCAGTTTAGGGCAGGGGTCGGACTATGGCTACACCTTC
.	TRBV7-9	TRBJ1-5	.	CASSGRQHNQPQHF	TGTGCCAGCAGCGGACGACAGCACAATCAGCCCCAGCATTTT